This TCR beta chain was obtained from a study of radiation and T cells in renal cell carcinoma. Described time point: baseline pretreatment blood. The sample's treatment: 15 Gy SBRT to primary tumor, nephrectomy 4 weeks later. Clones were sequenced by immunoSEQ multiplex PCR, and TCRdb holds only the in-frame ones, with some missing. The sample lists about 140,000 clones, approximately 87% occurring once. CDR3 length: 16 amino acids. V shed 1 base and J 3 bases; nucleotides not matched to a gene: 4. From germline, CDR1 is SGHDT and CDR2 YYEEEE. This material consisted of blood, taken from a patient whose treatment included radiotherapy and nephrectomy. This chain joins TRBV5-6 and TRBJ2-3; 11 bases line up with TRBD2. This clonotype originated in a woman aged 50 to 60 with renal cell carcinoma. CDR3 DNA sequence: TGTGCCAGCAGCTTGACTAGCGGGAGCGGGACAGATACGCAGTATTTT. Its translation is CASSLTSGSGTDTQYF.